This passage covers 21 T cell receptor beta chains from one sample sequenced in a study of T cell responses to AZD1222 COVID-19 vaccine. Generated by immunoSEQ multiplex PCR, the TCRdb table keeps only in-frame clones and is missing some. In the table there are about 130,000 clones, approximately 86% of which are singletons. The starting material was peripheral blood, obtained on day 0 of AZD1222 vaccination. All receptors derive from an adult in good health.

This rearrangement joins TRBV28 to TRBJ2-2; possible D gene TRBD2, 6 bases. Deletions cut 5 bases from V and 2 bases from J, with 18 bases between. CDR3 length equals 17 residues. The germline CDR1 and CDR2 sequences are MDHEN and SYDVKM. The CDR3 DNA sequence: TGTGCCAGCAGTCTACCTCGTGGCGGGACTAACACCGGGGAGCTGTTTTTT. Its translation: CASSLPRGGTNTGELFF.

This chain joins TRBV28 and TRBJ2-5; TRBD2 agrees at 12 bases. This CDR3 region has 18 residues. The V gene's germline CDR1 is MDHEN and CDR2 SYDVKM. J gave up 0 bases and V 5 bases, and 10 bases lay outside the gene matches. This CDR3 reads CASSRMPGLAGYQETQYF. The CDR3 DNA reads TGTGCCAGCAGTAGGATGCCGGGACTAGCGGGTTACCAAGAGACCCAGTACTTC. Full variable domain (outside the CDR3, taken from reference TRBV28 and TRBJ2-5): DVKVTQSSRYLVKRTGEKVFLECVQDMDHENMFWYRQDPGLGLRLIYFSYDVKMKEKGDIPEGYSVSREKKERFSLILESASTNQTSMYLCASSRMPGLAGYQETQYFGPGTRLLVL.

This clone was detected a few times. CDR3 sequence reads: CASSLNPWRSSYEQYF. For the CDR3, the DNA is TGCGCCAGCAGCCTAAATCCATGGCGTAGCTCCTACGAGCAGTACTTC. V and J are TRBV5-1 and TRBJ2-7, with D unclear. Germline V CDR1 and CDR2: SGHRS, YFSETQ. V was clipped by 4 bases and J by 0 bases, with 17 bases between them. This CDR3 region has 16 residues.

V and J are TRBV7-7 and TRBJ1-2, with D tentatively TRBD1 (6 bases). Trimming removed 5 bases from V and 11 bases from J, with 21 bases in between. The germline V gene encodes CDR1 SSHAT and CDR2 FNYEAQ (reference sequence). This CDR3 is built from 14 residues. CDR3 DNA: TGTGCCAGCAGCCACGGGGGCCGGAGTTACGGGTACACCTTC. Translation: CASSHGGRSYGYTF.

The rearrangement links TRBV11-2 to TRBJ1-4, with a tentative D call TRBD1 (6 bases). The CDR3 totals 13 residues. Deletions cut 3 bases from V and 10 bases from J, with 12 bases between. CDR1 and CDR2 (germline): SGHAT, FQNNGV. Written as DNA, the CDR3 is TGTGCCAGCAGCTTGAATGAAGGGGGAAAACTGTTTTTT. As protein: CASSLNEGGKLFF.

The chain links TRBV6-1 to TRBJ1-4; D unclear. In germline, CDR1 is MNHNS, CDR2 SASEGT. Between the trimmed V and J ends, which lost 0 bases and 6 bases, there was a span of 17 bases. The CDR3 runs to 17 residues. CDR3 amino acids: CASSEAGYVRWDEKLFF. CDR3 nucleotide sequence: TGTGCCAGCAGTGAAGCTGGTTACGTCAGATGGGATGAAAAACTGTTTTTT.

In its sample, this clone was seen once. The chain couples TRBV9 to TRBJ1-1; TRBD1 is a possible D gene (5 bases). From germline, CDR1 is SGDLS and CDR2 YYNGEE. The CDR3 runs to 15 residues. V was clipped by 0 bases and J by 3 bases, with 12 bases between them. The CDR3 protein is CASSVVGTGDTEAFF. The CDR3 coding sequence is TGTGCCAGCAGCGTAGTGGGGACGGGTGACACTGAAGCTTTCTTT.

The chain couples TRBV7-2 to TRBJ2-7; D remains unclear. The germline V gene has CDR1 SGHTA and CDR2 FQGNSA. Trimming took 1 base from V and 2 from J, leaving 6 bases between them. This CDR3 has 13 amino acids. DNA of the CDR3: TGTGCCAGCAGCTTAGACAGTACCTACGAGCAGTACTTC. Its protein is CASSLDSTYEQYF.

The chain combines TRBV5-1 with TRBJ1-4; D gene ambiguous. The CDR3 length is 13 residues. Trimming left V 4 bases short and J 6 bases short, with 10 bases between. Germline loops: CDR1 SGHRS, CDR2 YFSETQ. In DNA form, the CDR3 reads TGCGCCAGCAGCCTAAGGTCTGATGAAAAACTGTTTTTT. It yields the protein CASSLRSDEKLFF.

This clone was detected only a few times. The V and J genes are TRBV7-9 and TRBJ2-2; D unclear. CDR3 length: 12 amino acids. The germline V gene has CDR1 SEHNR and CDR2 FQNEAQ (reference sequence). V gave up 4 bases and J gave up 7 bases, with 7 bases separating them. The CDR3 DNA reads as TGTGCCAGCAGCTCCTCGCTCGGGGAGCTGTTTTTT. Translated, it gives CASSSSLGELFF.

The V and J genes are TRBV7-8 and TRBJ2-7, with 13 bases matching TRBD2. Trimming at V came to 5 bases and at J to 3 bases, leaving 10 bases not matched to a gene. The CDR3 totals 17 residues. CDR1 and CDR2 (germline): SGHVS, FQNEAQ. CDR3 bases: TGTGCCAGCAGCACCCGGACTAGCGGGAGAAGGAGCTACGAGCAGTACTTC. Its translation is CASSTRTSGRRSYEQYF.

The CDR3 nucleotides are TGTGCCAGTAGAAACCCGCAGGGAGGTAACTATGGCTACACCTTC. This translates into CASRNPQGGNYGYTF. The genes are TRBV19 and TRBJ1-2; TRBD1 is a possible D gene (5 bases). V gave up 6 bases and J gave up 1 base, with 15 bases separating them. Per germline, CDR1 LNHDA and CDR2 SQIVND (reference sequence). CDR3 length equals 15 residues.

This sequence joins TRBV10-1 and TRBJ1-2; weak D call: TRBD1 (5 bases). The CDR3 runs 10 residues. The germline V and J ends were trimmed by 7 bases and 5 bases, with 5 bases remaining between them. Germline V gene sequence: CDR1 WNHNN, CDR2 SYGVQD (reference sequence). In nucleotides, the CDR3 is TGCGCCAGCAAGGGGTATGGCTACACCTTC. Amino acids: CASKGYGYTF.

V usage is TRBV5-5 and J usage is TRBJ2-6; D is undetermined. Germline V gene data show CDR1 as SGHKS and CDR2 as YYEKEE (reference sequence). The V and J ends lost 0 bases and 0 bases respectively, with 4 bases between them. CDR3 length equals 15 residues. The CDR3 coding sequence is TGTGCCAGCAGCTTGGACCTCTCTGGGGCCAACGTCCTGACTTTC. Its protein product is CASSLDLSGANVLTF.

V gene TRBV20-1 combines with J gene TRBJ1-1; no reliable D call. The germline gives CDR1 DFQATT, CDR2 SNEGSKA (reference sequence). This CDR3 spans 9 amino acids. Trimming cost V 5 bases and J 5 bases, with 3 bases left between them. CDR3 nucleotide sequence: TGCAGTGCTGGGACTGAAGCTTTCTTT. Translation: CSAGTEAFF.

This rearrangement joins TRBV29-1 to TRBJ1-5, with D unclear. This CDR3 has 13 residues. Germline lookup yields CDR1 SQVTM and CDR2 ANQGSEA. Trimming cost V 5 bases and J 0 bases, with 8 bases left between them. CDR3 bases: TGCAGCGTTCCAGGAGATAGCAATCAGCCCCAGCATTTT. It codes for CSVPGDSNQPQHF.

This chain links TRBV5-1 with TRBJ1-2; no clear D gene. This CDR3 is 16 amino acids long. Looked up from germline, CDR1 is SGHRS and CDR2 is YFSETQ. V lost 1 base, J lost 4 bases, and 17 bases lay in between. In DNA form, the CDR3 reads TGCGCCAGCAGCTTGTGGTCGGCAGCAAGTTCCTATGGCTACACCTTC. Amino acids: CASSLWSAASSYGYTF. Complete variable domain (other parts from reference TRBV5-1 and TRBJ1-2): KAGVTQTPRYLIKTRGQQVTLSCSPISGHRSVSWYQQTPGQGLQFLFEYFSETQRNKGNFPGRFSGRQFSNSRSEMNVSTLELGDSALYLCASSLWSAASSYGYTFGSGTRLTVV.

This sequence joins TRBV9 and TRBJ1-3, with D uncertain. Germline-derived CDR1 and CDR2 are SGDLS and YYNGEE. CDR3 length equals 14 residues. V was trimmed by 0 bases and J by 1 base, leaving 5 bases between them. The CDR3 loop is CASSVEGSGNTIYF. CDR3 coding DNA: TGTGCCAGCAGCGTAGAGGGTTCTGGAAACACCATATATTTT.

The chain uses TRBV7-3 and TRBJ2-7; tentatively, D is TRBD2 (5 bases). Trimming left V 5 bases short and J 1 base short, with 12 bases between. CDR1 is SGHTA and CDR2 is FQGTGA in the germline V gene. The CDR3 loop spans 14 amino acids. CDR3 sequence: CASSRSSGSYEQYF. CDR3 sequence (DNA): TGTGCCAGCAGCCGAAGCTCGGGGTCCTACGAGCAGTACTTC.

The V gene is TRBV5-6, the J gene TRBJ2-5, with D uncertain. The germline CDR1 and CDR2 sequences are SGHDT and YYEEEE. V was shortened by 7 bases and J by 5 bases, with 12 bases between the two germline ends. The CDR3 is 12 amino acids. The CDR3 is CASSIGVETQYF. CDR3 bases: TGTGCCAGCTCTATTGGGGTGGAGACCCAGTACTTC.

This sequence joins TRBV24-1 and TRBJ1-2; 8 bases align to TRBD1. J lost 2 bases, V lost 5 bases, and 9 bases had no gene match. The CDR3 spans 16 residues. Germline CDR1 reads KGHDR; CDR2 reads SFDVKD. The chain's CDR3 is CATSGGPGTGNYGYTF. The CDR3 DNA reads as TGTGCCACCAGTGGGGGGCCCGGGACAGGAAACTATGGCTACACCTTC.